This T cell receptor beta chain was captured by sequencing in a study of T cell responses to AZD1222 COVID-19 vaccine (dated by TCRdb to 2020 to 2023). A note on the overall study: AZD1222 recipients given second doses at about 4 weeks or at about 12 weeks were pooled, since spike-specific TCR depth and breadth were not found to differ between the two schedules. TCR sequencing covered approximately 230 trial participants: 207 given two doses of AZD1222 and 26 given two doses of MenACWY control vaccine. Enrollment into the trials was organized by age into subgroups of 18-55, 56-69 and 70-plus years, and those subgroups contained 148, 28 and 57 TCR-sequenced participants, respectively.

The CDR3 regions of human TCRbeta chains were analyzed by immunosequencing. The authors' analysis ran thus. TCRs in the repertoires were matched against a reference library of SARS-CoV-2-specific TCRs that had been generated with the MIRA antigen-specificity platform. Breadth was defined as the fraction of unique TCRs that were SARS-CoV-2-associated. Depth was defined as the fraction of total T cells that were SARS-CoV-2-associated. Using the MIRA data, each spike-specific TCR was assigned both to the spike region to which the TCR was reactive and to a CD4 or CD8 class. Log10-transformed breadth and depth values were compared by one-way ANOVA with Sidak's multiple comparisons tests. Not all clones reach the TCRdb copy of this immuneACCESS table, which keeps in-frame sequences only. Checked studies attribute under half of the gap to unresolved V genes and leave the rest unexplained. Clonal size and the V and J genes are those of that table, whereas D and trimming came from the DNA. This sample lists around 150,000 clones; approximately 80% were detected once. Jointly, the top ten make up 4.1% of the sample.

What the work shows at the level of the full study, not this receptor alone: In the small 56-69-year group, the increase in depth fell short of significance, most likely because of low power. Participants were mostly white British and included more females than males, and it was suggested by the authors that clonal diversity may have been underestimated. Because no day 14 peak-response samples were available, the repertoires could be characterized only after the peak T cell response. The whole spike protein was spanned by vaccine-associated CD4 TCRs, and dominant responses were seen in regions 160-218 and 743-854. Only six or seven AZD1222 recipients were SARS-CoV-2 seropositive at baseline, limiting conclusions about previously exposed vaccinees. After two AZD1222 doses, spike-specific TCR breadth and depth were significantly higher than at day 0 and than in MenACWY recipients. Nearly half of unique spike-specific TCRs reportedly recognized epitopes outside regions mutated in the B.1.351 and B.1.1.7 variants.

As to this clone: The clone's antigen remains unknown. Base qualities are not provided; no much larger clone lies one nucleotide away.

The time point label of this sample denotes: baseline before first vaccination. Vaccinee samples came from UK trials COV001 and COV002, including a single-blind randomized controlled phase 2/3 trial of AZD1222 (ChAdOx1 nCoV-19) in healthy adults. Trial participant PBMC samples were collected at day 0 and day 28 after the second dose for TCRbeta chain sequencing. The CDR3 spans 15 residues, from the cysteine through the phenylalanine. Kept here is only the CDR3 DNA, which spans 45 bases and is read in frame from base 1. Compared with germline, V lacks 4 bases and J lacks 7 bases; bases without a gene match: 9. In the germline V gene, CDR1 corresponds to SGHRS and CDR2 to YFSETQ.

Here the sequenced sample was peripheral blood, taken on day 0 of AZD1222 vaccination. This TCR came from an adult in good health. This chain joins TRBV5-1 to TRBJ2-1, with 9 junctional bases fitting TRBD1. The CDR3 protein is CASSGQGRGGNEQFF. The base sequence is TGCGCCAGCAGCGGACAGGGGAGAGGGGGGAATGAGCAGTTCTTC.